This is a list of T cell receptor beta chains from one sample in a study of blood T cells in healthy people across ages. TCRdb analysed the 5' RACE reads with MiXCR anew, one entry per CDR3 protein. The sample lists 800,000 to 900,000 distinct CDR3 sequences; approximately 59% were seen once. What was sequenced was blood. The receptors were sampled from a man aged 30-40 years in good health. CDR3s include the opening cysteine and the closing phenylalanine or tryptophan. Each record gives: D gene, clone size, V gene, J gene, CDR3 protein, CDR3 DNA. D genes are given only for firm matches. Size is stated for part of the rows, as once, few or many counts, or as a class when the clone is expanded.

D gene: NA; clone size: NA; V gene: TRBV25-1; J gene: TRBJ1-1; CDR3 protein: CASSKTGLNTEAFF; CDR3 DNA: TGTGCCAGCAGTAAGACAGGTTTGAACACTGAAGCTTTCTTT
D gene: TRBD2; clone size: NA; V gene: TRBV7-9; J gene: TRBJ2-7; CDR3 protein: CASSLATSGVSNEQYF; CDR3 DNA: TGTGCCAGCAGCTTAGCGACTAGCGGGGTTTCCAATGAGCAGTACTTC
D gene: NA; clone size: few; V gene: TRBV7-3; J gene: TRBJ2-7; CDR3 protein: CASSPTGQSYEQYF; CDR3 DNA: TGTGCCAGCAGCCCGACCGGACAGTCCTACGAGCAGTACTTC
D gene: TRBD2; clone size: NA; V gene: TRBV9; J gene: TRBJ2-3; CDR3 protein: CASSTRAGTFADTQYF; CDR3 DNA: TGTGCCAGCAGTACCCGAGCGGGGACGTTCGCAGATACGCAGTATTTT
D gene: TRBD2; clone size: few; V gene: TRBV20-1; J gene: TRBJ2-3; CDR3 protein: CSATPLAGGRADTQYF; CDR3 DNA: TGCAGTGCTACGCCTTTAGCGGGGGGGCGCGCAGATACGCAGTATTTT
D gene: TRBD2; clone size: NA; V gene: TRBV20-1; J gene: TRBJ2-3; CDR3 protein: CTGLAGLSSDTQYF; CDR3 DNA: TGCACTGGACTAGCGGGGTTGTCATCAGATACGCAGTATTTT
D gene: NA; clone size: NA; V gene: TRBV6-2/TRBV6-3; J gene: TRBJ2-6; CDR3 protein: CASSYLGHEYSGANVLTF; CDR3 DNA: TGCGCCAGCAGTTACTTGGGGCACGAATACTCTGGGGCCAACGTCCTGACTTTC
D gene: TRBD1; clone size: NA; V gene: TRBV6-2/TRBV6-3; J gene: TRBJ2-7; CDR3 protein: CASNRDRGREQYF; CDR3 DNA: TGTGCCAGCAATAGGGACAGGGGAAGAGAGCAGTACTTC
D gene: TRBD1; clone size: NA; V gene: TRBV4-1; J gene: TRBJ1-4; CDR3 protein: CASSQDRQGREKLFF; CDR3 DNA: TGCGCCAGCAGCCAAGATAGACAGGGGAGAGAAAAACTGTTTTTT
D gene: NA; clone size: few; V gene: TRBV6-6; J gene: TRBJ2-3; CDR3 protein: CASRERDPAVPDTQYF; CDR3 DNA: TGTGCCAGCAGGGAACGGGACCCTGCGGTCCCAGATACGCAGTATTTT
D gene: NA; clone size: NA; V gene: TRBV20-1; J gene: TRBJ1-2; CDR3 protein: CSASSSPNYGYTF; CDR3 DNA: TGCAGTGCCAGTTCCAGTCCAAACTATGGCTACACCTTC
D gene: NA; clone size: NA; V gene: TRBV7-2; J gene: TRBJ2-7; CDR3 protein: CASSLGTLSPSFRSEQYF; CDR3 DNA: TGTGCCAGCAGCTTAGGAACTTTAAGTCCTAGCTTCCGGAGTGAGCAGTACTTC
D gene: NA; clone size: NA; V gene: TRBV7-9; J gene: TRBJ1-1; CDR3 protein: CASSAQGSNTEAFF; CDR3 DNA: TGTGCCAGCAGCGCCCAGGGATCGAACACTGAAGCTTTCTTT
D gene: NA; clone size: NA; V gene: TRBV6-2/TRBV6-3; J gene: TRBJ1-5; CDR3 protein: CASSYAKEGGNQWPQHF; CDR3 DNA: TGTGCCAGCAGTTACGCCAAGGAGGGCGGCAATCAATGGCCCCAGCATTTT
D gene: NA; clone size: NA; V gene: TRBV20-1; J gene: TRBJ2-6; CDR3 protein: CSARDRGGPGANVLTF; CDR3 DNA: TGCAGTGCTAGAGACAGGGGGGGTCCTGGGGCCAACGTCCTGACTTTC
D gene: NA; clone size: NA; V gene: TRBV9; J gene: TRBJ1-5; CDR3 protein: CASSVGSGSQPQHF; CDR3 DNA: TGTGCCAGCAGCGTAGGTTCAGGGAGCCAGCCCCAGCATTTT
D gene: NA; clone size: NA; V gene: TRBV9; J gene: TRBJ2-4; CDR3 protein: CASSVGPVKNIQYF; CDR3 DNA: TGTGCCAGCAGCGTAGGTCCCGTAAAAAACATTCAGTACTTC
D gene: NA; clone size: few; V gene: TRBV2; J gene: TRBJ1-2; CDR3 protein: CASSGEGYTF; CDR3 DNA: TGTGCCAGCAGTGGGGAAGGCTACACCTTC
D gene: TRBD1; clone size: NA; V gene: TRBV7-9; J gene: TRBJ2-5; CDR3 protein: CASSLGNRGADETQYF; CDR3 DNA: TGTGCCAGCAGCTTAGGGAACAGGGGGGCCGACGAGACCCAGTACTTC
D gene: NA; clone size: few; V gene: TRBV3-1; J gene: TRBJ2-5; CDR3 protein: CASSPRQGQETQYF; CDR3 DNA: TGTGCCAGCAGCCCCCGGCAGGGGCAAGAGACCCAGTACTTC
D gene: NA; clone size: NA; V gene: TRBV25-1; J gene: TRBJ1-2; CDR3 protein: CASSGYTVHYGYTF; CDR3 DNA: TGTGCCAGCAGTGGGTACACTGTTCACTATGGCTACACCTTC